These 5 T cell receptor beta chains were all obtained from the same sample, sequenced in a study of cytomegalovirus exposure and HLA in healthy donors. Primers: 60 Vbeta forward and 13 Jbeta reverse. Measured with immunoSEQ multiplex PCR; TCRdb has only the in-frame clones, and not every one. The sample consists of some 95,000 clones, around 84% of them appearing once. Input material: PBMCs. The receptors were gathered from a woman aged 40 to 55 in good health and CMV-seropositive.

The V and J genes are TRBV6-6 and TRBJ1-2; 8 positions match TRBD1. CDR1 and CDR2 from the germline V gene are MNHNY and SVGAGI (reference sequence). The CDR3 has 13 residues. J was trimmed by 8 bases and V by 7 bases; bases with no gene match: 9. The CDR3 region has the DNA TGTGCCAGCAATGGACAGGGAATAGGCGGCTACACCTTC. Amino acids: CASNGQGIGGYTF.

The chain combines TRBV19 with TRBJ1-5, with 9 bases identical to TRBD1. This CDR3 spans 17 amino acids. From germline, CDR1 is LNHDA and CDR2 SQIVND (reference sequence). The junction had 7 bases not matched to a gene; V was cut back by 3 bases and J by 1 base. CDR3 in amino acids: CASSIGTGLWSNQPQHF. The DNA for the CDR3 is TGTGCCAGTAGTATTGGGACAGGGTTGTGGAGCAATCAGCCCCAGCATTTT.

V is TRBV5-6 and J is TRBJ2-4; no definite D call. This CDR3 region has 12 residues. CDR1 and CDR2 (germline): SGHDT, YYEEEE. Trimming stripped 0 bases from V and 9 bases from J, with 7 bases between. CDR3 coding DNA: TGTGCCAGCAGCTTGGCAACGGGCATTCAGTACTTC. As protein: CASSLATGIQYF.

This chain joins TRBV15 and TRBJ2-4, with 7 nucleotides matching TRBD1. This CDR3 has 17 residues. Germline loops: CDR1 LNHNV, CDR2 YYDKDF (reference sequence). V shed 6 bases and J 0 bases; nucleotides not matched to a gene: 11. CDR3 residues: CATSKTIQGLAKNIQYF. The CDR3 nucleotides read TGTGCCACCAGTAAAACCATACAGGGGCTAGCCAAAAACATTCAGTACTTC.

The J gene is TRBJ1-2, the V gene TRBV6-7; 8 bases fit TRBD1. TRBV6-7 is an ORF; its function is uncertain. Trimming at V came to 0 bases and at J to 4 bases, leaving 10 bases not matched to a gene. This CDR3 contains 17 residues. The CDR3 sequence: CASSYSRKDREVYGYTF. As DNA, the CDR3 is TGTGCCAGCAGTTACTCGAGAAAGGACAGGGAGGTCTATGGCTACACCTTC.